Presented here are 2 T cell receptor beta chains from one specimen sequenced in a study of blood T cell repertoires in COVID-19. Clones were sequenced by immunoSEQ multiplex PCR, and TCRdb holds only the in-frame ones, with some missing. This table has 95,000 to 150,000 clones, around three quarters appearing once. Sequences were obtained from peripheral blood. The receptors derive from a man between 60 and 75 years old with active or convalescent COVID-19.

The gene calls are TRBV19 and TRBJ2-2, with 7 bases fitting TRBD1. There are 16 residues in the CDR3. The V gene end was trimmed by 7 bases and the J gene end by 0 bases; junction bases not matched to a gene: 8. The germline CDR1 and CDR2 sequences are LNHDA and SQIVND (reference sequence). Here the CDR3 reads CASTRMGQPNTGELFF. CDR3 nucleotide sequence: TGTGCCAGTACCCGAATGGGACAGCCGAACACCGGGGAGCTGTTTTTT.

This clone was counted between two and nine times. The J gene is TRBJ2-1, the V gene TRBV7-2; weak D call: TRBD2 (5 bases). V was pared by 2 bases and J by 10 bases, with 9 bases between. Germline CDR1 is SGHTA and CDR2 is FQGNSA. The CDR3 runs 12 residues. Here the CDR3 reads CASSLNREEQFF. CDR3 nucleotides: TGTGCCAGCAGCTTAAATAGGGAGGAGCAGTTCTTC.